These T cell receptor beta chains were read from a single sample in a study of Ad26.COV2.S vaccination and SARS-CoV-2 variants. Clones were read by immunoSEQ multiplex PCR, and TCRdb kept only the in-frame ones, dropping some. The table shows 400,000 or so clones, with 75% to 90% occurring only once. The specimen comprised peripheral blood, sampled in a trial of Ad26.COV2.S vaccine versus placebo. The receptors here all came from a person between 18 and 65 years old who received the Ad26.COV2.S COVID-19 vaccine or a placebo. CDR3s include the opening cysteine and the closing phenylalanine or tryptophan. Expanded clones get a size class; other rows say once, few or many, or leave the size out.

clone_size v_call cdr3_aa
few TRBV19 CASSISTGSEQYF
once TRBV4-1 CASSQLRQIYGYTF
NA TRBV11-3 CASSTGRSNTGELFF
NA TRBV6-6 CASSFNNRGAYGYTF
NA TRBV7-2 CASSSSGFSGNTIYF
NA TRBV3-1/TRBV3-2 CASSPRTDTSTDTQYF
NA TRBV29-1 CSGDRGNGAFF
NA TRBV19 CASAGQYNQPQHF
NA TRBV5-5 CASSLGGRTEAFF
NA TRBV25-1 CASRANTGELFF
NA TRBV6-1 CASSEWAVSNQPQHF
NA TRBV7-9 CASSITGPTEAFF
NA TRBV11-2 CASSLLPGVGYTF
NA TRBV2 CASREDTQYF
NA TRBV7-6 CASSFGGQETQYF
NA TRBV15 CATRIGVDGGYTF
NA TRBV6-5 CASRSPGGYTF
NA TRBV6-2/TRBV6-3 CASSYLSGSFSDRNYGYTF
NA TRBV14 CASSQDGRGFYSPLHF
NA TRBV7-7 CASSPGQLFLQETQYF
NA TRBV7-8 CASSLSGTANSPLHF
NA TRBV2 CASRTDPPEAFF
NA TRBV9 CASSVGGAFEAFF
NA TRBV6-5 CASSLNRGNEQFF
NA TRBV10-3 CAISETEGWQPQHF
once TRBV14 CASSQAGGNSPLHF
NA TRBV30 CAWSGGQGNEKLFF
NA TRBV5-4 CASSTFTDLNTEAFF
NA TRBV5-1 CASSLTASGANVLTF
NA TRBV27 CATGTGELFF
NA TRBV4-2 CASSQEPAMNTEAFF
NA TRBV5-5 CASSFNREAFF
NA TRBV5-4 CASSPPAGSGNEQYF
NA TRBV12-5 CASGLATGGFEYEQYF
NA TRBV3-1/TRBV3-2 CASSRTSGGNNEQFF
NA TRBV6-6 CASSPMGQGTMYKPQHF
NA TRBV5-5 CASSLVGLNEKLFF
NA TRBV7-2 CASRPPGNSNTGELFF
NA TRBV27 CASSYLDSAYEQYF
NA TRBV2 CASMSFTGVGETQYF